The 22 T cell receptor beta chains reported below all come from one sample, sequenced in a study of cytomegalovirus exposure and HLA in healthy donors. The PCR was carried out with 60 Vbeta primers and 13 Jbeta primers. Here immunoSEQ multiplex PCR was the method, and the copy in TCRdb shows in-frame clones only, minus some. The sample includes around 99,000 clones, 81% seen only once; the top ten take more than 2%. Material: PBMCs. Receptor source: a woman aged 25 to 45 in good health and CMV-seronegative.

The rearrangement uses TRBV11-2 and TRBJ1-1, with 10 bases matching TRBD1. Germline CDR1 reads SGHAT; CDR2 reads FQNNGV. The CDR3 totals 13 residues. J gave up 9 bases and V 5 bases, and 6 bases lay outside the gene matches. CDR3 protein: CASSLTGGKKAFF. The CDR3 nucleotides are TGTGCCAGCAGCCTGACAGGGGGCAAGAAAGCTTTCTTT.

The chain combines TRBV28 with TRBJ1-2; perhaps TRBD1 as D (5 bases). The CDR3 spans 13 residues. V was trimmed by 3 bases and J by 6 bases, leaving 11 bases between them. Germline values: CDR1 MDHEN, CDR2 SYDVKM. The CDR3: CASSFREVHGYTF. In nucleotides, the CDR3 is TGTGCCAGCAGTTTCAGGGAAGTCCATGGCTACACCTTC.

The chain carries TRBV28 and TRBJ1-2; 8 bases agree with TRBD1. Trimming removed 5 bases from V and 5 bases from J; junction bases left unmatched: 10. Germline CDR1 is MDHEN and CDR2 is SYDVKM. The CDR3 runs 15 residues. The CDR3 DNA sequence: TGTGCCAGCAGTATTACCGCTGGACAGGGTTATGGCTACACCTTC. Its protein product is CASSITAGQGYGYTF.

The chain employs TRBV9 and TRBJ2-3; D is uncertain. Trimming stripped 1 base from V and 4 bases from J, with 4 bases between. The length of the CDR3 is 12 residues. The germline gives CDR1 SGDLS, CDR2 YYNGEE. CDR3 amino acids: CASSVSSDTQYF. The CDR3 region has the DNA TGTGCCAGCAGCGTAAGCTCAGATACGCAGTATTTT. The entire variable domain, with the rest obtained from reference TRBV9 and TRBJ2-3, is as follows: DSGVTQTPKHLITATGQRVTLRCSPRSGDLSVYWYQQSLDQGLQFLIQYYNGEERAKGNILERFSAQQFPDLHSELNLSSLELGDSALYFCASSVSSDTQYFGPGTRLTVL.

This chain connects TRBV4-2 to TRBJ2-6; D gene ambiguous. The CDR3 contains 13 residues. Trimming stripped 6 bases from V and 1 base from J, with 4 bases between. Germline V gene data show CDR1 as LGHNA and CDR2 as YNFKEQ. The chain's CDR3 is CASSPSGANVLTF. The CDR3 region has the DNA TGTGCCAGCAGTCCGTCTGGGGCCAACGTCCTGACTTTC.

The CDR3 loop is CASSLSPAGGSSGNTIYF. The CDR3 DNA follows: TGTGCCAGCAGCCTAAGCCCGGCAGGGGGTTCATCCGGAAACACCATATATTTT. The chain links TRBV7-6 to TRBJ1-3; TRBD1 matches at 7 bases. Trimming took 5 bases from V and 4 from J; bases not matched to a gene: 17. The CDR3 contains 18 residues. CDR1 and CDR2 from the germline V gene are SGHVS and FNYEAQ.

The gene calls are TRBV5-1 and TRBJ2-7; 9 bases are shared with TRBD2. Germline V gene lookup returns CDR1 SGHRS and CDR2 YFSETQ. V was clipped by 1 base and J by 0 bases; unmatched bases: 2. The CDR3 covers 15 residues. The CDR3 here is CASSLNSGSSYEQYF. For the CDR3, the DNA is TGCGCCAGCAGCTTGAATAGCGGGAGCTCCTACGAGCAGTACTTC. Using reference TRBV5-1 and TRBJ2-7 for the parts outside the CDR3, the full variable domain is KAGVTQTPRYLIKTRGQQVTLSCSPISGHRSVSWYQQTPGQGLQFLFEYFSETQRNKGNFPGRFSGRQFSNSRSEMNVSTLELGDSALYLCASSLNSGSSYEQYFGPGTRLTVT.

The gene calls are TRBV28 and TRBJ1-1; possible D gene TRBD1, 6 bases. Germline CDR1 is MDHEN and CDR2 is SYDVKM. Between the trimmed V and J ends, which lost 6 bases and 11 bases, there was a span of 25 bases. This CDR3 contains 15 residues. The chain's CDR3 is CASSYLGQNEKGAFF. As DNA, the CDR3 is TGTGCCAGCAGCTACCTCGGACAGAACGAAAAGGGCGCTTTCTTT.

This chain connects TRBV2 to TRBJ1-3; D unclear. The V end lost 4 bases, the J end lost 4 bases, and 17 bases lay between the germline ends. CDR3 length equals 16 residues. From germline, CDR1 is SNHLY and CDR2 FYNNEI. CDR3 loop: CASSASPTRNGNTIYF. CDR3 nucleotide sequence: TGTGCCAGCAGTGCGTCACCGACCAGGAACGGAAACACCATATATTTT.

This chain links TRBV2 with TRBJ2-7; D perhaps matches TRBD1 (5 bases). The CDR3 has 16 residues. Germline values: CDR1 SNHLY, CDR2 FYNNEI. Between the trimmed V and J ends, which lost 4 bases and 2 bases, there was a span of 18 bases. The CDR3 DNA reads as TGTGCCAGCAGTGCCCCGCGAACGGCAGGGCCCTACGAGCAGTACTTC. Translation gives CASSAPRTAGPYEQYF.

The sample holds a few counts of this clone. The CDR3 region has the DNA TGTGCTAGTTCATCGGAGGGGTGGCGGGAGGGGACAGGAGATACGCAGTATTTT. This codes for CASSSEGWREGTGDTQYF. The V gene is TRBV12-5, the J gene TRBJ2-3; D might be TRBD2 (9 bases). Per the germline V gene, CDR1 is LGHNT and CDR2 is FRNRAP. The V end lost 8 bases, the J end lost 5 bases, and 29 bases lay between the germline ends. This CDR3 contains 18 residues.

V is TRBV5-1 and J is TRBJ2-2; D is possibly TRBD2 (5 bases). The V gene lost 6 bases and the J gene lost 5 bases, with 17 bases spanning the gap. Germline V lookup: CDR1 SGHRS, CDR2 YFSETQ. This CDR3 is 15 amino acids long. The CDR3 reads CASTDGRRGTGELFF. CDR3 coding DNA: TGCGCCAGCACTGACGGACGGCGCGGGACCGGGGAGCTGTTTTTT.

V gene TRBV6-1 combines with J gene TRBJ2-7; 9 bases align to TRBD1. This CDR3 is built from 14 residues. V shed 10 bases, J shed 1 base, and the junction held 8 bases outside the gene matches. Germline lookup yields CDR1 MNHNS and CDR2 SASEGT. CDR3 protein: CATTFGTGSYEQYF. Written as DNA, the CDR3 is TGTGCCACCACTTTCGGGACAGGGTCCTACGAGCAGTACTTC.

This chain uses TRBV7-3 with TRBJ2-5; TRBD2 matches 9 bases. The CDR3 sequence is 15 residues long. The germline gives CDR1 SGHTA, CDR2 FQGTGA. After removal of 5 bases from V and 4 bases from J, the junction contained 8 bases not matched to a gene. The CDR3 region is CASSVGAGGGETQYF. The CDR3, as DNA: TGTGCCAGCAGCGTCGGGGCGGGAGGGGGAGAGACCCAGTACTTC.

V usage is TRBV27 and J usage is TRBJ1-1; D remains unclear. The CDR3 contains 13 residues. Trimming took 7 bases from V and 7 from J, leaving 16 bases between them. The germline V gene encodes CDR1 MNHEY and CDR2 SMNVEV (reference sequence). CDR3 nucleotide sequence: TGTGCCAGCAAGCTGGGCTATCGTGGTGAAGCTTTCTTT. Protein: CASKLGYRGEAFF.

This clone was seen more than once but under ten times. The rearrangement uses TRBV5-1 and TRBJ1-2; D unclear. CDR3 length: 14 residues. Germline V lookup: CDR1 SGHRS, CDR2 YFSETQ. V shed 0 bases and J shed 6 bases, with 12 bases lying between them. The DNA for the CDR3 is TGCGCCAGCAGCTTGGCCGTTGACACCCATGGCTACACCTTC. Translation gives CASSLAVDTHGYTF.

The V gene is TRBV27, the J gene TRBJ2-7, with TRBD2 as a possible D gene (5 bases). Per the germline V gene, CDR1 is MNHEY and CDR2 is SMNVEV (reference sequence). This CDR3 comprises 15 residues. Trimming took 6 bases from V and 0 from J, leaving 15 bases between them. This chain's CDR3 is CASSPPISGSYEQYF. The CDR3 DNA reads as TGTGCCAGCAGCCCCCCAATAAGCGGCTCCTACGAGCAGTACTTC.

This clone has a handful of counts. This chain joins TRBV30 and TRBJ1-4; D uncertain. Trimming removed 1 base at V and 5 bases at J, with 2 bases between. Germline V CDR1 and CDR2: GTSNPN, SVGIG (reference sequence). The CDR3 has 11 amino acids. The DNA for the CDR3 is TGTGCCTGGAGTGCGAATGAAAAACTGTTTTTT. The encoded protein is CAWSANEKLFF.

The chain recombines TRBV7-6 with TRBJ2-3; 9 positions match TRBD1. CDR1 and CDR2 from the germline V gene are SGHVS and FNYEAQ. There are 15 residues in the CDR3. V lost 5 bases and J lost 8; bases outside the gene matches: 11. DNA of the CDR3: TGTGCCAGCAGCGCCTCGGGACAGGGATTCGCTACGCAGTATTTT. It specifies CASSASGQGFATQYF.

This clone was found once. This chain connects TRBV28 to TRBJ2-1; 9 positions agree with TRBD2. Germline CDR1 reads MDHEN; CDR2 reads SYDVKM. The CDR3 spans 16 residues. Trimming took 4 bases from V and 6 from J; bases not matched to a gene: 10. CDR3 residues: CASSSLTSGGVNEQFF. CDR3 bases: TGTGCCAGCAGTTCCCTGACTAGCGGCGGCGTCAATGAGCAGTTCTTC.

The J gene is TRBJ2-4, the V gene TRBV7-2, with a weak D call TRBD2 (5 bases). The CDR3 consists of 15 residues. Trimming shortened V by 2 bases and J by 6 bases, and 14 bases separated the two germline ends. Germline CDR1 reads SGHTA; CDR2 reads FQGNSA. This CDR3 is CASSLSGPAGNIQYF. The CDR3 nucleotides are TGTGCCAGCAGCTTAAGTGGTCCGGCGGGAAACATTCAGTACTTC.

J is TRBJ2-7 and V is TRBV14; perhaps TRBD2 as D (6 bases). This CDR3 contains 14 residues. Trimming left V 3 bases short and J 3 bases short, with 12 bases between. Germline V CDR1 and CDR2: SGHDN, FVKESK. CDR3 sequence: CASSQGLQGYEQYF. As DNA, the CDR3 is TGTGCCAGCAGCCAGGGACTGCAGGGCTACGAGCAGTACTTC. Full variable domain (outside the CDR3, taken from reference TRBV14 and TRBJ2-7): EAGVTQFPSHSVIEKGQTVTLRCDPISGHDNLYWYRRVMGKEIKFLLHFVKESKQDESGMPNNRFLAERTGGTYSTLKVQPAELEDSGVYFCASSQGLQGYEQYFGPGTRLTVT.